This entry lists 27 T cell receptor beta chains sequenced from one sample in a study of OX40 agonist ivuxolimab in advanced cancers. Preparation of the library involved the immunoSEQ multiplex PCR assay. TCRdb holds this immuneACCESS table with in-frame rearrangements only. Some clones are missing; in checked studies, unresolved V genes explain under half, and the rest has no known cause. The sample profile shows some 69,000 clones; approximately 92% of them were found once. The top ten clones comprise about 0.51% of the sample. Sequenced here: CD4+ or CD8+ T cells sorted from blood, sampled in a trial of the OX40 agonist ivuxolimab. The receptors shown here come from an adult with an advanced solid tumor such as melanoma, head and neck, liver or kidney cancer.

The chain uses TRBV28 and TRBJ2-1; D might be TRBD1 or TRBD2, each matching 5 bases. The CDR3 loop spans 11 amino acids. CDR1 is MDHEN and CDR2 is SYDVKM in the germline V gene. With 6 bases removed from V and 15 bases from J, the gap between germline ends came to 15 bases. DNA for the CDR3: TGTGCCAGCAGAGCCGGGACCAGTCCGTTCTTC. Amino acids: CASRAGTSPFF.

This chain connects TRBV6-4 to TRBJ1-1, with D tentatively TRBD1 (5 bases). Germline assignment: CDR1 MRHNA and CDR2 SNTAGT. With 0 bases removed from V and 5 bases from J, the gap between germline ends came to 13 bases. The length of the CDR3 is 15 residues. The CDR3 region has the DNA TGTGCCAGCAGTGACTCCTTCGGACATCTAACTGAAGCTTTCTTT. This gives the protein CASSDSFGHLTEAFF.

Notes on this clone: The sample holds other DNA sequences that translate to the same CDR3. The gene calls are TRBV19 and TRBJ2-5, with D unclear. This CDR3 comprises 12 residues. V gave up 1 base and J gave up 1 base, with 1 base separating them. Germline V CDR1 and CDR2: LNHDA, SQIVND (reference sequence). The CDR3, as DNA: TGTGCCAGTAGTATAGGCCAAGAGACCCAGTACTTC. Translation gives CASSIGQETQYF. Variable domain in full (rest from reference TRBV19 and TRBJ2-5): DGGITQSPKYLFRKEGQNVTLSCEQNLNHDAMYWYRQDPGQGLRLIYYSQIVNDFQKGDIAEGYSVSREKKESFPLTVTSAQKNPTAFYLCASSIGQETQYFGPGTRLLVL.

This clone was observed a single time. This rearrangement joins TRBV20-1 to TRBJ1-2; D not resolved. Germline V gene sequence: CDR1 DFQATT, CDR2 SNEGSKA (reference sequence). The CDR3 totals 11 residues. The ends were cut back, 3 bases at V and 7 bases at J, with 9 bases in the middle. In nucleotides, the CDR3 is TGCAGTGCTAGTTTGGAGGTTGGCTACACCTTC. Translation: CSASLEVGYTF.

CDR3 sequence (DNA): TGTGCCAGCAGCCAATTGTCCCCGAGGGCCGGTACCGGGGAGCTGTTTTTT. Translated: CASSQLSPRAGTGELFF. V gene TRBV16 combines with J gene TRBJ2-2, with D possibly matching TRBD2 (5 bases). The germline gives CDR1 KGHSY, CDR2 FQNENV. The CDR3 loop spans 17 amino acids. Trimming took 1 base from V and 5 from J, leaving 17 bases between them.

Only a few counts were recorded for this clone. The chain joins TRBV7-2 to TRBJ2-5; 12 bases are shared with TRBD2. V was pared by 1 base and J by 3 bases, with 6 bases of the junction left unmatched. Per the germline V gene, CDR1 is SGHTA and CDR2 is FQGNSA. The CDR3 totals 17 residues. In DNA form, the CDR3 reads TGTGCCAGCAGCTTAGGGGGAGGACTAGCGGGAAAAGAGACCCAGTACTTC. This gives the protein CASSLGGGLAGKETQYF. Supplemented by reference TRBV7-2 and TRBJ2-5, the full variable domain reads GAGVSQSPSNKVTEKGKDVELRCDPISGHTALYWYRQSLGQGLEFLIYFQGNSAPDKSGLPSDRFSAERTGGSVSTLTIQRTQQEDSAVYLCASSLGGGLAGKETQYFGPGTRLLVL.

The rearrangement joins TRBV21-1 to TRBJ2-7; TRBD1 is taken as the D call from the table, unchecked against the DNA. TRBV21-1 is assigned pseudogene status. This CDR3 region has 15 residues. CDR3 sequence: CASSKARDRASEQYF. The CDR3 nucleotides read TGTGCCAGCAGCAAAGCGCGCGACAGGGCCTCTGAGCAGTACTTC.

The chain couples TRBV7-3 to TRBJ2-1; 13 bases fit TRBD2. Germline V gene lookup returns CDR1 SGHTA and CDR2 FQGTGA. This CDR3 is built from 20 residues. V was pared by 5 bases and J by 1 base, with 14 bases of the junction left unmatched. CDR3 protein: CASSAGLAGRGRRSYNEQFF. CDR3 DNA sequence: TGTGCCAGCAGCGCGGGACTAGCGGGACGGGGTCGAAGGTCCTACAATGAGCAGTTCTTC.

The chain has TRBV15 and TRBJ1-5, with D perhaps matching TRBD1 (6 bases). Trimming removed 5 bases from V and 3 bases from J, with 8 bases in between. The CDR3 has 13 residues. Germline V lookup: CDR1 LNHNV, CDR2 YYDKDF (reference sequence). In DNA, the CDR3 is TGTGCCACCAGCGGGGGGGCCAATCAGCCCCAGCATTTT. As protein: CATSGGANQPQHF.

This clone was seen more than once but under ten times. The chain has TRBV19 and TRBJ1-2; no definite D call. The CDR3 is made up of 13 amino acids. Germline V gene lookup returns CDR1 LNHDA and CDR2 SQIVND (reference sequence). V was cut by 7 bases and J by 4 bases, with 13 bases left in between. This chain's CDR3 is CASTFTVSYGYTF. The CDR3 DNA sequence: TGTGCCAGTACCTTTACAGTAAGCTATGGCTACACCTTC. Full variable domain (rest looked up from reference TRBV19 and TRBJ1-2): DGGITQSPKYLFRKEGQNVTLSCEQNLNHDAMYWYRQDPGQGLRLIYYSQIVNDFQKGDIAEGYSVSREKKESFPLTVTSAQKNPTAFYLCASTFTVSYGYTFGSGTRLTVV.

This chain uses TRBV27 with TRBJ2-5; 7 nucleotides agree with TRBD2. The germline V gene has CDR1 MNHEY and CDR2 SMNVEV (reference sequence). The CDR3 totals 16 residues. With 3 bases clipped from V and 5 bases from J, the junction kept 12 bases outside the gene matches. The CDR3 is CASSFRRRGIVETQYF. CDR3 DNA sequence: TGTGCCAGCAGTTTTCGTAGGCGGGGGATTGTGGAGACCCAGTACTTC.

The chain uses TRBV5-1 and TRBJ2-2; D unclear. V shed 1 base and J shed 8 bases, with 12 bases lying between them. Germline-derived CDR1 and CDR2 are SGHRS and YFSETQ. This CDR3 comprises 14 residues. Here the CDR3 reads CASSLYAQSGELFF. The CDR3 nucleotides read TGCGCCAGCAGCTTGTATGCCCAATCAGGGGAGCTGTTTTTT.

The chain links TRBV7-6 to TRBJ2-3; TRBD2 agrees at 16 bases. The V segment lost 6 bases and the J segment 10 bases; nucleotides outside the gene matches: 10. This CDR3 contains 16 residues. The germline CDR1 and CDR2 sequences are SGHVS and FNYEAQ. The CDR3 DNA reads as TGTGCCAGCAGTTCTCCGGGACTAGCGGGAGGGCCTGCGCAGTATTTT. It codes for CASSSPGLAGGPAQYF.

In DNA, the CDR3 is TGTGCCAGCAGCCCTGACTACAGCTATGGCTACACCTTC. Protein sequence: CASSPDYSYGYTF. The rearrangement joins TRBV11-2 to TRBJ1-2; D gene unclear. V lost 5 bases, J lost 4 bases, and 11 bases lay in between. The CDR3 totals 13 residues. Germline V lookup: CDR1 SGHAT, CDR2 FQNNGV. Full variable domain (missing parts from reference TRBV11-2 and TRBJ1-2): EAGVAQSPRYKIIEKRQSVAFWCNPISGHATLYWYQQILGQGPKLLIQFQNNGVVDDSQLPKDRFSAERLKGVDSTLKIQPAKLEDSAVYLCASSPDYSYGYTFGSGTRLTVV.

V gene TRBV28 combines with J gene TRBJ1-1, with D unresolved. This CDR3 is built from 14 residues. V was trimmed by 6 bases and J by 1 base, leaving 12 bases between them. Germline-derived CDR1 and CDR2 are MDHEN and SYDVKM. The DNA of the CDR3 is TGTGCCAGCAGCCTGCTAACCTCGAACACTGAAGCTTTCTTT. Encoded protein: CASSLLTSNTEAFF.

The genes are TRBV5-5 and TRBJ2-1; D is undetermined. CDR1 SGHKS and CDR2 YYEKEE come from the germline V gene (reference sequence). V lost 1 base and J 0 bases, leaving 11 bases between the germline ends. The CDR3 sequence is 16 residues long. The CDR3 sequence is CASSLIYASSYNEQFF. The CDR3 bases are TGTGCCAGCAGCTTGATCTACGCTAGCTCCTACAATGAGCAGTTCTTC.

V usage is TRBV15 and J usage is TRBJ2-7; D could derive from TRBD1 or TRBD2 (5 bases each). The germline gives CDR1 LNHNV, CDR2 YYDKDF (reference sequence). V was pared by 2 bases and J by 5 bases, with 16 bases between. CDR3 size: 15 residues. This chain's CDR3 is CATSRFNGARHEQYF. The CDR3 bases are TGTGCCACCAGCAGATTTAACGGGGCGCGGCACGAGCAGTACTTC.

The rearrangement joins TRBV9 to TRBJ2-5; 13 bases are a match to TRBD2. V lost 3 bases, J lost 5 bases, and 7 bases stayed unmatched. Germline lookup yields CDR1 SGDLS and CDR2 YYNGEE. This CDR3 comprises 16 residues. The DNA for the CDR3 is TGTGCCAGCAGCGCAACTAGCGGGAGGGCCGGGGAGACCCAGTACTTC. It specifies CASSATSGRAGETQYF. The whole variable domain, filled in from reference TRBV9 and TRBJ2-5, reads DSGVTQTPKHLITATGQRVTLRCSPRSGDLSVYWYQQSLDQGLQFLIQYYNGEERAKGNILERFSAQQFPDLHSELNLSSLELGDSALYFCASSATSGRAGETQYFGPGTRLLVL.

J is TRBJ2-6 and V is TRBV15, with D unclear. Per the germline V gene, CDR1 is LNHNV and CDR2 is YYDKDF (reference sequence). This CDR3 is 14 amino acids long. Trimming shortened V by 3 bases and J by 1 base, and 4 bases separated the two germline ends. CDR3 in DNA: TGTGCCACCAGCAGGAGATCTGGGGCCAACGTCCTGACTTTC. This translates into CATSRRSGANVLTF.

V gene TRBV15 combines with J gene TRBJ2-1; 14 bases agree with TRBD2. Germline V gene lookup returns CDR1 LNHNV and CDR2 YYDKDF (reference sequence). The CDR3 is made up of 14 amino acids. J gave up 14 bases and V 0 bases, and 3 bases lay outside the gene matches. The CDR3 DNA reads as TGTGCCACCAGCAGAGATAAGGGACTAGCGGGAGAGTTCTTC. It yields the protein CATSRDKGLAGEFF.

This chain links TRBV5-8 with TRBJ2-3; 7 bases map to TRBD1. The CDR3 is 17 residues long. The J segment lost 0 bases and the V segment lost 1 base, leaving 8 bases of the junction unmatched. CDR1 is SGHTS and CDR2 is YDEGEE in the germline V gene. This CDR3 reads CASSLWGQPSSTDTQYF. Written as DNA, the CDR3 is TGTGCCAGCAGCTTGTGGGGACAGCCTTCTAGCACAGATACGCAGTATTTT.

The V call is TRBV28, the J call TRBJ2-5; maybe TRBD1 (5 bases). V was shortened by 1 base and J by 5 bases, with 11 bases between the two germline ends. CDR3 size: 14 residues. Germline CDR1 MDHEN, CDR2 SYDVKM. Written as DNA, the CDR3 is TGTGCCAGCAGTTTATATTCAGGGCTGGAGACCCAGTACTTC. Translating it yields CASSLYSGLETQYF.

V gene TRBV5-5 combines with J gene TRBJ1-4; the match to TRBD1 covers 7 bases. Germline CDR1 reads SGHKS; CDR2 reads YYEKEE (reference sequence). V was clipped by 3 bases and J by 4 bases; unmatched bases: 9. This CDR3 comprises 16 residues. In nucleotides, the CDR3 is TGTGCCAGCAGCTCCTTGGACAGGACGGATAATGAAAAACTGTTTTTT. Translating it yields CASSSLDRTDNEKLFF.

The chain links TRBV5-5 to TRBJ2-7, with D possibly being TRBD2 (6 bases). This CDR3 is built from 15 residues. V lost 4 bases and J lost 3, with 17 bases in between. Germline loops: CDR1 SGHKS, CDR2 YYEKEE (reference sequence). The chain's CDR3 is CASSSKTRGSYEQYF. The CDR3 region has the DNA TGTGCCAGCAGCAGCAAGACTAGGGGTAGCTACGAGCAGTACTTC.

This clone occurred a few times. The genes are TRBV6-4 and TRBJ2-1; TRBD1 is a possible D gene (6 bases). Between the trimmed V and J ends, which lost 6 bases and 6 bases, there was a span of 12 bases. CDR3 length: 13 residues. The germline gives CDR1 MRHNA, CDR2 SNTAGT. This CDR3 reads CASRRTGSNEQFF. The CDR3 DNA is TGTGCCAGCAGAAGAACAGGGAGCAATGAGCAGTTCTTC.

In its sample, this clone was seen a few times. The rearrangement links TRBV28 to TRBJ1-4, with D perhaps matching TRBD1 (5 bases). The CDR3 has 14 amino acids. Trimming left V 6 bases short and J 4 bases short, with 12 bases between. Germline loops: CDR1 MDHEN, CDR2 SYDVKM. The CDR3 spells CASSLRQLNEKLFF. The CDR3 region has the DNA TGTGCCAGCAGCCTCCGACAGCTTAATGAAAAACTGTTTTTT.

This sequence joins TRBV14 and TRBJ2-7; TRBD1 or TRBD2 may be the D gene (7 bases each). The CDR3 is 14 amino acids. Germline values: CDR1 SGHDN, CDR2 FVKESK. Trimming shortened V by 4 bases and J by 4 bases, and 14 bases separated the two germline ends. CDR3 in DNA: TGTGCCAGCAGCCCAGGGGGGGGGAGGTACGAGCAGTACTTC. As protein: CASSPGGGRYEQYF.